Listed here are 5 T cell receptor beta chains from one sample, sequenced in a study of blood T cell repertoires in COVID-19. Clones were read by immunoSEQ multiplex PCR, and TCRdb kept only the in-frame ones, dropping some. The sample consists of 200,000 to 300,000 clones, approximately 86% of them appearing once. Sample: PBMCs or T cells enriched from blood (not recorded which). The origin of the receptors is a woman between 40 and 55 years old with acute COVID-19.

This chain connects TRBV19 to TRBJ1-6; 7 bases agree with TRBD1. This CDR3 region has 15 residues. V trimming: 3 bases; J trimming: 10 bases; junction bases outside the gene matches: 9. Germline V gene lookup returns CDR1 LNHDA and CDR2 SQIVND (reference sequence). The CDR3 spells CASSIFSGTESPLHF. In nucleotides, the CDR3 is TGTGCCAGTAGTATCTTCTCCGGGACAGAGTCACCCCTCCACTTT.

This chain uses TRBV7-9 with TRBJ1-2; TRBD1 agrees at 7 bases. Germline values: CDR1 SEHNR, CDR2 FQNEAQ (reference sequence). The V and J ends lost 5 bases and 5 bases, in that order; junction bases with no gene match: 8. The CDR3 spans 14 residues. The CDR3 DNA sequence: TGTGCCAGCAGCCCCACCGACAGGGTTTATGGCTACACCTTC. The encoded protein is CASSPTDRVYGYTF.

In DNA form, the CDR3 reads TGTGCCACCAGCAGAGACCAAGGGGTCGATGGCTACACCTTC. Translating it yields CATSRDQGVDGYTF. The chain couples TRBV15 to TRBJ1-2; TRBD1 is a possible D gene (5 bases). The CDR3 spans 14 residues. V was cut by 0 bases and J by 6 bases, with 11 bases left in between. The germline gives CDR1 LNHNV, CDR2 YYDKDF (reference sequence).

This chain uses TRBV6-2 or TRBV6-3 with TRBJ1-1; 7 nucleotides line up with TRBD1. Germline CDR1 is MNHEY and CDR2 is SVGEGT. Losses at the gene ends were 6 bases for V and 11 bases for J; bases not matched to a gene: 9. CDR3 length: 12 residues. The CDR3 DNA reads TGTGCCAGCAGCCCGGGACAGTTTGAGGCTTTCTTT. Encoded protein: CASSPGQFEAFF.

The gene calls are TRBV27 and TRBJ2-1, with 8 bases aligning to TRBD2. V lost 5 bases, J lost 0 bases, and 3 bases stayed unmatched. This CDR3 contains 15 residues. Germline values: CDR1 MNHEY, CDR2 SMNVEV (reference sequence). The CDR3 sequence is CASSHTSGSYNEQFF. DNA for the CDR3: TGTGCCAGCAGTCACACTAGCGGCTCCTACAATGAGCAGTTCTTC.